This is a list of T cell receptor beta chains from one sample in a study of cytomegalovirus exposure and HLA in healthy donors. The protocol was immunoSEQ multiplex PCR, while the TCRdb copy is restricted to in-frame clones and leaves out a portion. The data show around 140,000 clones, 65% to 80% seen once. The specimen sequenced was PBMCs. Receptors originate from a male donor in good health and CMV-seropositive. CDR3s include the opening cysteine and the closing phenylalanine or tryptophan.

cdr3_length	v_call	j_call	cdr3_aa
14	TRBV6-5	TRBJ1-2	CATTQGFPNYGYTF
15	TRBV28	TRBJ2-7	CASRSLGGEWTEQYF
14	TRBV4-2	TRBJ2-5	CASSQETNQETQYF
15	TRBV7-9	TRBJ2-1	CASSLSGRNYNEQFF
15	TRBV10-3	TRBJ2-7	CAISDGLASSYEQYF
14	TRBV5-1	TRBJ2-1	CASSFEGTGDEQFF
15	TRBV5-4	TRBJ1-5	CASSLEPGGSQPQHF
16	TRBV9	TRBJ2-2	CASSPQTGVNTGELFF
16	TRBV28	TRBJ2-6	CASSFDSLSGANGLTF
14	TRBV4-1	TRBJ2-1	CASSPTETWDEQFF
14	TRBV5-8	TRBJ1-4	CASGDGGTNEKLFF
15	TRBV7-2	TRBJ1-2	CASSLGGSPNYGYTF
14	TRBV5-1	TRBJ2-1	CASNRPGSYNEQFF
14	TRBV7-9	TRBJ1-6	CASSRDREGSPLHF
17	TRBV5-4	TRBJ2-7	CASSRPGTSGGSYEQYF
16	TRBV4-2	TRBJ2-5	CASSQGTSGRKETQYF
16	TRBV23-1	TRBJ2-1	CASYGGTSGSYNEQFF
15	TRBV10-3	TRBJ2-3	CAINRQLGGTDTQYF
13	TRBV29-1	TRBJ2-1	CSVSSAGGGEQFF
16	TRBV28	TRBJ2-7	CASSPVTGGLFSEQYF
16	TRBV18	TRBJ1-6	CASSATGANYNSPLHF
14	TRBV19	TRBJ2-3	CASSIKGRSDTQYF
12	TRBV4-1	TRBJ2-2	CASSDYPGELFF
15	TRBV9	TRBJ1-5	CASSLTGDFNQPQHF
16	TRBV5-5	NA	CASSFGQGYPSYEQYF
13	TRBV6-1	TRBJ1-2	CASSQREGDGYTF
12	TRBV7-9	TRBJ2-1	CASSSLVDEQFF
14	TRBV5-1	TRBJ2-2	CASSAVPNTGELFF
14	TRBV7-8	TRBJ1-6	CASSFRSQGSPLHF
18	TRBV7-6	TRBJ2-5	CASSLLSRGSGAGGTQYF
14	TRBV10-3	TRBJ1-1	CAISEPDPRTEAFF
12	TRBV28	TRBJ2-7	CASSSTRDEQYF
16	TRBV5-8	TRBJ2-2	CASSRASDLVAGELFF
17	TRBV11-3	TRBJ2-1	CASTPPRGGSFDNEQFF
15	TRBV18	TRBJ2-1	CASSLIAGVGNEQFF
14	TRBV28	TRBJ2-1	CASKGTDPYNEQFF
13	TRBV10-3	TRBJ1-5	CASKGVSNQPQHF
15	TRBV5-1	TRBJ1-1	CASSGEDRRVTEAFF
14	TRBV28	TRBJ1-1	CASSLIDRGTEAFF
14	TRBV27	TRBJ1-3	CASSLEDSGNTIYF
15	TRBV6-1	TRBJ1-1	CASRHGTGQATEAFF
13	TRBV15	TRBJ1-1	CATRPQGVTEAFF
13	TRBV19	TRBJ1-2	CASSPLEGAGYTF
13	TRBV7-9	TRBJ1-3	CASSSDKGNTIYF
15	TRBV13	TRBJ2-1	CASSPPELADNEQFF
14	TRBV19	TRBJ1-5	CASSWSGVDQPQHF
14	TRBV6-6	TRBJ2-3	CASRDSGTTDTQYF
17	TRBV5-1	TRBJ2-1	CASSPDPGTRVLHEQFF
16	TRBV7-8	TRBJ1-4	CASSLVTGTTNEKLFF